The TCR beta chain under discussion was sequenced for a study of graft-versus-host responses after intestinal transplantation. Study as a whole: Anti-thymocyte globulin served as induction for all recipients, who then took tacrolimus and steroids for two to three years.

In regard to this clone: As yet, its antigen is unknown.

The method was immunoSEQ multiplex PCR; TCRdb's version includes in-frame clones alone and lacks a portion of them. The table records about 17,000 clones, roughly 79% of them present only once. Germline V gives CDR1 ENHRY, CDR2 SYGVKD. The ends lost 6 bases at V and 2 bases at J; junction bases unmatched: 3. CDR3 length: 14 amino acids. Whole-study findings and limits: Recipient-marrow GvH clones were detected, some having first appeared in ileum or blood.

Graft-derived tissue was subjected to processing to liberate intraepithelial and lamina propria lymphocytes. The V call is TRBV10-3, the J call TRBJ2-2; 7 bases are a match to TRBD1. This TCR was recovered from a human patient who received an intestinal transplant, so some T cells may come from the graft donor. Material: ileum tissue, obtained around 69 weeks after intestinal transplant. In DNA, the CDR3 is TGTGCCATCAGCGGACAGGCCAACACCGGGGAGCTGTTTTTT. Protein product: CAISGQANTGELFF.